This T cell receptor beta chain was sequenced for a study of T cell responses to AZD1222 COVID-19 vaccine. Across the whole study: Second-dose intervals near 4 or 12 weeks were combined. General observations from the study: A rise in Spike-specific TCR breadth and depth followed two AZD1222 doses. Seropositive status at baseline applied to only five or six AZD1222 recipients.

The CDR3 has 12 residues. Germline CDR1 and CDR2: SGHAT and FQDESV (reference sequence). Deletions cut 1 base from V and 4 bases from J, with 5 bases between. A remark on this clone: Antigen unknown.

Some clones are missing from TCRdb's copy, which holds only in-frame ones; the method was immunoSEQ multiplex PCR. The profile shows roughly 100,000 clones, approximately 90% of them singletons. The chain carries TRBV11-1 and TRBJ2-7; D may be TRBD2 (5 bases). The receptor comes from an adult in good health. The specimen comprised peripheral blood, sampled on day 0 of AZD1222 vaccination. CDR3 loop: CASSLGTYEQYF. CDR3 coding DNA: TGTGCCAGCAGCTTAGGGACTTACGAGCAGTACTTC.